The 32 T cell receptor beta chains presented below share a single source sample, sequenced in a study of beta chain features in type 1 diabetes. General study points: Type 1 diabetes patients had TCRB CDR3s that were shorter (moderately but significantly so) in all four CD4+ subsets.

Expressed TCRB transcripts got sequenced, as all isolated RNA was reverse transcribed. TCRdb's copy holds only in-frame clones and misses some; the assay was immunoSEQ multiplex PCR. This sample yields approximately 20,000 clones, of which roughly 56% are seen a single time; roughly 0.35% belongs to the top ten. No antigen has been identified for these receptors. The sample comprised stem cell memory CD4+ T cells from blood. The receptors stem from a man younger than 35 with type 1 diabetes.

This clone was counted a few times. The chain couples TRBV27 to TRBJ1-1, with a tentative D call TRBD1 (5 bases). V lost 5 bases and J lost 3, with 13 bases in between. Germline assignment: CDR1 MNHEY and CDR2 SMNVEV (reference sequence). CDR3 length: 14 residues. The CDR3 spells CASSRSGGYTEAFF. In DNA, the CDR3 is TGTGCCAGCAGTCGATCGGGGGGTTACACTGAAGCTTTCTTT.

This sequence joins TRBV6-6 and TRBJ2-5; 7 nucleotides agree with TRBD1. V lost 4 bases, J lost 4 bases, and 6 bases stayed unmatched. The CDR3 totals 14 residues. Germline-derived CDR1 and CDR2 are MNHNY and SVGAGI (reference sequence). The CDR3 DNA follows: TGTGCCAGCAGTTCGACAGGGTCCCGAGAGACCCAGTACTTC. Translating it yields CASSSTGSRETQYF.

This rearrangement joins TRBV19 to TRBJ2-2; 12 bases agree with TRBD1. From germline, CDR1 is LNHDA and CDR2 SQIVND (reference sequence). J lost 5 bases, V lost 5 bases, and 6 bases had no gene match. The CDR3 runs 16 residues. The CDR3 region has the DNA TGTGCCAGTAGTCCGGGACAGGGGGCGAGTACCGGGGAGCTGTTTTTT. Translating gives CASSPGQGASTGELFF.

The chain employs TRBV5-4 and TRBJ2-3; 9 nucleotides match TRBD1. The germline gives CDR1 SGHNT, CDR2 YYREEE (reference sequence). After removal of 5 bases from V and 4 bases from J, the junction contained 5 bases not matched to a gene. The CDR3 spans 14 residues. In DNA form, the CDR3 reads TGTGCCAGCAGGAGGGACAGGGCGGCAGATACGCAGTATTTT. Encoded protein: CASRRDRAADTQYF.

The CDR3 spells CASSLGTANEQFF. In nucleotides, the CDR3 is TGTGCCAGCAGCTTAGGGACAGCCAATGAGCAGTTCTTC. V gene TRBV7-7 combines with J gene TRBJ2-1; possibly TRBD1 for D (6 bases). Trimming took 1 base from V and 6 from J, leaving 7 bases between them. CDR3 size: 13 residues. Germline CDR1 SSHAT, CDR2 FNYEAQ (reference sequence).

This chain uses TRBV7-6 with TRBJ2-3, with a weak D call TRBD2 (6 bases). Deletions cut 1 base from V and 3 bases from J, with 11 bases between. The CDR3 runs 15 residues. Germline V gives CDR1 SGHVS, CDR2 FNYEAQ. CDR3 DNA: TGTGCCAGCAGCTTAGAAAGGAGGGGTACAGATACGCAGTATTTT. Encoded protein: CASSLERRGTDTQYF. The entire variable domain, with the rest obtained from reference TRBV7-6 and TRBJ2-3, is as follows: GAGVSQSPRYKVTKRGQDVALRCDPISGHVSLYWYRQALGQGPEFLTYFNYEAQQDKSGLPNDRFSAERPEGSISTLTIQRTEQRDSAMYRCASSLERRGTDTQYFGPGTRLTVL.

In its sample, this clone was seen once. This chain links TRBV6-5 with TRBJ2-7; the D is unclear. Germline V gene data show CDR1 as MNHEY and CDR2 as SVGAGI. The CDR3 is 11 amino acids. V lost 0 bases and J lost 9, with 6 bases in between. CDR3 sequence reads: CASSYSGGQYF. The CDR3 region has the DNA TGTGCCAGCAGTTACTCTGGCGGGCAGTACTTC.

The chain employs TRBV7-9 and TRBJ1-5; no definite D call. The CDR3 sequence is 13 residues long. CDR1 and CDR2 from the germline V gene are SEHNR and FQNEAQ (reference sequence). Trimming pared 5 bases from V and 0 bases from J, leaving 5 bases between. The CDR3 DNA is TGTGCCAGCAGCGAGAATAGCAATCAGCCCCAGCATTTT. This encodes CASSENSNQPQHF.

V gene TRBV18 combines with J gene TRBJ1-2; TRBD1 matches 8 bases. Trimming removed 4 bases from V and 6 bases from J; junction bases left unmatched: 10. The germline CDR1 and CDR2 sequences are KGHSH and LQKENI. The CDR3 loop spans 15 amino acids. CDR3 residues: CASSLYMDRVDGYTF. The CDR3 nucleotides read TGTGCCAGCTCACTCTATATGGACAGGGTAGATGGCTACACCTTC.

This clone has just a few counts. The chain is built from TRBV30 and TRBJ2-5; D unclear. Germline-derived CDR1 and CDR2 are GTSNPN and SVGIG (reference sequence). Trimming stripped 1 base from V and 5 bases from J, with 11 bases between. This CDR3 is built from 13 residues. Written as DNA, the CDR3 is TGTGCCTGGAGTGGCCCAGGTCCGGAGACCCAGTACTTC. Encoded protein: CAWSGPGPETQYF.

The chain uses TRBV28 and TRBJ2-7, with TRBD2 identical over 11 bases. The CDR3 has 14 amino acids. CDR1 and CDR2 from the germline V gene are MDHEN and SYDVKM. The junction had 0 bases not matched to a gene; V was cut back by 3 bases and J by 2 bases. CDR3 region: CASSLTSGTYEQYF. The CDR3 bases are TGTGCCAGCAGTTTGACTAGCGGGACCTACGAGCAGTACTTC.

J is TRBJ2-3 and V is TRBV18, with 12 bases matching TRBD2. The CDR3 is made up of 15 amino acids. V trimming: 3 bases; J trimming: 6 bases; junction bases outside the gene matches: 4. Germline CDR1 KGHSH, CDR2 LQKENI. The CDR3 region is CASSPRLAGEDTQYF. CDR3 in DNA: TGTGCCAGCTCACCGAGACTAGCGGGGGAGGATACGCAGTATTTT. Full variable domain (outside the CDR3, taken from reference TRBV18 and TRBJ2-3): NAGVMQNPRHLVRRRGQEARLRCSPMKGHSHVYWYRQLPEEGLKFMVYLQKENIIDESGMPKERFSAEFPKEGPSILRIQQVVRGDSAAYFCASSPRLAGEDTQYFGPGTRLTVL.

The J gene is TRBJ1-1, the V gene TRBV28; 11 bases are a match to TRBD1. The ends lost 5 bases at V and 4 bases at J; junction bases unmatched: 6. Germline values: CDR1 MDHEN, CDR2 SYDVKM. This CDR3 is 15 amino acids long. In DNA form, the CDR3 reads TGTGCCAGCAGTCAAATCGGGACAGGGGGCACTGAAGCTTTCTTT. This gives the protein CASSQIGTGGTEAFF.

The J gene is TRBJ2-7, the V gene TRBV6-5; 13 nucleotides align to TRBD2. The CDR3 length is 13 residues. CDR1 is MNHEY, CDR2 SVGAGI, per germline. V lost 11 bases and J lost 7; bases outside the gene matches: 8. For the CDR3, the DNA is TGTGCCGCCCATCGGGGACTAGCGGGGGAGCAGTACTTC. Residues: CAAHRGLAGEQYF.

The chain joins TRBV2 to TRBJ1-6; no clear D. Trimming pared 4 bases from V and 6 bases from J, leaving 7 bases between. Germline V gene lookup returns CDR1 SNHLY and CDR2 FYNNEI. The CDR3 has 13 residues. The CDR3 loop is CASSGQVNSPLHF. For the CDR3, the DNA is TGTGCCAGCAGTGGGCAGGTTAATTCACCCCTCCACTTT.

The chain carries TRBV7-2 and TRBJ2-3; TRBD2 agrees at 9 bases. This CDR3 has 16 residues. Germline V lookup: CDR1 SGHTA, CDR2 FQGNSA. The junction had 4 bases not matched to a gene; V was cut back by 3 bases and J by 0 bases. The chain's CDR3 is CASSLAGGYSTDTQYF. The CDR3 DNA sequence: TGTGCCAGCAGCTTGGCGGGAGGGTACAGCACAGATACGCAGTATTTT. The full variable domain, rest sourced from reference TRBV7-2 and TRBJ2-3, is GAGVSQSPSNKVTEKGKDVELRCDPISGHTALYWYRQSLGQGLEFLIYFQGNSAPDKSGLPSDRFSAERTGGSVSTLTIQRTQQEDSAVYLCASSLAGGYSTDTQYFGPGTRLTVL.

This clone was counted only a few times. The chain uses TRBV30 and TRBJ1-1; possibly TRBD1 for D (5 bases). The CDR3 extends over 12 amino acids. CDR1 is GTSNPN, CDR2 SVGIG, per germline (reference sequence). Trimming removed 8 bases at V and 5 bases at J, with 15 bases between. The CDR3 protein is CAGRGKRTEAFF. The DNA for the CDR3 is TGTGCCGGAAGGGGAAAAAGGACTGAAGCTTTCTTT.

V usage is TRBV18 and J usage is TRBJ1-1; unclear D gene. Between the trimmed V and J ends, which lost 6 bases and 1 base, there was a span of 9 bases. The germline CDR1 and CDR2 sequences are KGHSH and LQKENI. The length of the CDR3 is 13 residues. In DNA form, the CDR3 reads TGTGCCAGCTCCCTTCAGAAGAACACTGAAGCTTTCTTT. It is translated as CASSLQKNTEAFF.

This clone was observed a single time. The V gene is TRBV19, the J gene TRBJ1-2; 8 positions match TRBD1. Trimming took 8 bases from V and 4 from J; bases not matched to a gene: 3. The CDR3 covers 12 residues. Germline V gives CDR1 LNHDA, CDR2 SQIVND (reference sequence). In nucleotides, the CDR3 is TGTGCCAGTGGAGACAGGGGCTATGGCTACACCTTC. Protein sequence: CASGDRGYGYTF.

This clone was seen a handful of times. The chain couples TRBV28 to TRBJ1-2, with 7 bases fitting TRBD1. The CDR3 loop spans 14 amino acids. Germline values: CDR1 MDHEN, CDR2 SYDVKM. V was pared by 5 bases and J by 5 bases, with 8 bases of the junction left unmatched. The CDR3 loop reads CASSTPGGDYGYTF. CDR3 sequence (DNA): TGTGCCAGCAGTACCCCAGGGGGAGATTATGGCTACACCTTC.

V usage is TRBV28 and J usage is TRBJ1-1; D remains unclear. Looked up from germline, CDR1 is MDHEN and CDR2 is SYDVKM. The length of the CDR3 is 12 residues. The V end lost 8 bases, the J end lost 5 bases, and 12 bases lay between the germline ends. CDR3 sequence (DNA): TGTGCCAGCCCTACCGTGCGGACTGAAGCTTTCTTT. This codes for CASPTVRTEAFF.

The rearrangement links TRBV7-2 to TRBJ2-7; 7 bases align to TRBD2. CDR3 length: 16 residues. The J segment lost 0 bases and the V segment lost 5 bases, leaving 10 bases of the junction unmatched. Germline V gene data show CDR1 as SGHTA and CDR2 as FQGNSA. This CDR3 is CASSPRKRDYSYEQYF. CDR3 DNA sequence: TGTGCCAGCAGCCCAAGGAAGCGGGACTACTCCTACGAGCAGTACTTC.

This clone was seen a handful of times. In nucleotides, the CDR3 is TGCGCCAGCAGCTTGGCCGACAGGGTTTACGATGAGCAGTTCTTC. Translation: CASSLADRVYDEQFF. The chain links TRBV5-1 to TRBJ2-1; 7 bases are a match to TRBD1. CDR1 SGHRS and CDR2 YFSETQ come from the germline V gene. The CDR3 has 15 amino acids. The V gene end was trimmed by 0 bases and the J gene end by 8 bases; junction bases not matched to a gene: 8.

J is TRBJ2-1 and V is TRBV4-1; D gene unclear. The CDR3 contains 15 residues. The germline V gene encodes CDR1 MGHRA and CDR2 YSYEKL. V was trimmed by 4 bases and J by 0 bases, leaving 10 bases between them. CDR3 residues: CASSPRLISYNEQFF. Written as DNA, the CDR3 is TGCGCCAGCAGCCCTCGACTGATCTCCTACAATGAGCAGTTCTTC.

This clone appeared a few times. The chain joins TRBV30 to TRBJ2-3; 9 bases agree with TRBD1. This CDR3 has 15 amino acids. The V segment lost 4 bases and the J segment 5 bases; nucleotides outside the gene matches: 10. The germline V gene encodes CDR1 GTSNPN and CDR2 SVGIG (reference sequence). The DNA for the CDR3 is TGTGCCTGGAAGGTCGGGACAGGGCTATTAGATACGCAGTATTTT. This sequence encodes CAWKVGTGLLDTQYF.

The chain joins TRBV28 to TRBJ1-1, with a weak D call TRBD1 (6 bases). V lost 7 bases and J 3 bases, leaving 12 bases between the germline ends. This CDR3 has 13 amino acids. Germline CDR1 and CDR2: MDHEN and SYDVKM. Written as DNA, the CDR3 is TGTGCCAGCATTAGACCAGGGGACACTGAAGCTTTCTTT. This sequence encodes CASIRPGDTEAFF.

This chain connects TRBV18 to TRBJ2-1, with 8 bases lining up with TRBD1. Germline values: CDR1 KGHSH, CDR2 LQKENI. The CDR3 contains 15 residues. The V segment lost 4 bases and the J segment 10 bases; nucleotides outside the gene matches: 12. The CDR3 DNA follows: TGTGCCAGCTCACGAAGCTTACAGGGGGTGGGCGAGCAGTTCTTC. Its protein is CASSRSLQGVGEQFF.

This clone was recorded a few times. The chain links TRBV29-1 to TRBJ2-5; tentatively, D is TRBD2 (5 bases). Per the germline V gene, CDR1 is SQVTM and CDR2 is ANQGSEA. Trimming took off 6 bases at V and 5 bases at J, with 7 bases between the two ends. The CDR3 loop spans 10 amino acids. The CDR3 nucleotides are TGCAGCGTGAGGGAGGAGACCCAGTACTTC. This translates into CSVREETQYF.

This chain uses TRBV2 with TRBJ2-5; D is ambiguous. Deletions cut 1 base from V and 7 bases from J, with 7 bases between. CDR1 is SNHLY and CDR2 is FYNNEI in the germline V gene. The CDR3 is made up of 12 amino acids. The CDR3 nucleotides are TGTGCCAGCAGTGAAGATCGCGGGACCCAGTACTTC. Translating gives CASSEDRGTQYF.

This rearrangement joins TRBV2 to TRBJ1-5; TRBD1 agrees at 12 bases. This CDR3 is 14 amino acids long. Germline V lookup: CDR1 SNHLY, CDR2 FYNNEI. J was trimmed by 7 bases and V by 5 bases; bases with no gene match: 3. CDR3: CASSTGTGGQPQHF. The CDR3 DNA is TGTGCCAGCAGTACCGGGACAGGGGGCCAGCCCCAGCATTTT.

The V gene is TRBV28, the J gene TRBJ1-4, with TRBD1 matching over 10 bases. The CDR3 runs 15 residues. CDR1 and CDR2 from the germline V gene are MDHEN and SYDVKM. V gave up 6 bases and J gave up 6 bases; unmatched junction bases: 7. CDR3 protein: CASSSAGTGDEKLFF. The CDR3 coding sequence is TGTGCCAGCAGCTCAGCCGGGACAGGGGATGAAAAACTGTTTTTT. Based on the CDR3 plus reference TRBV28 and TRBJ1-4, the full variable domain is DVKVTQSSRYLVKRTGEKVFLECVQDMDHENMFWYRQDPGLGLRLIYFSYDVKMKEKGDIPEGYSVSREKKERFSLILESASTNQTSMYLCASSSAGTGDEKLFFGSGTQLSVL.

The chain combines TRBV29-1 with TRBJ1-1; D is perhaps TRBD1 (5 bases). Trimming took off 6 bases at V and 0 bases at J, with 11 bases between the two ends. The CDR3 runs to 13 residues. Germline V lookup: CDR1 SQVTM, CDR2 ANQGSEA. The CDR3 DNA is TGCAGCGTAGCGGGACCCCTGAACACTGAAGCTTTCTTT. This encodes CSVAGPLNTEAFF.